Shown below are 9 T cell receptor beta chains from a single sample sequenced in a study of control samples from healthy donors and cancer patients. Data came from immunoSEQ multiplex PCR; TCRdb stores just in-frame clones and leaves some out. The data contain around 99,000 clones, 85% to 90% of them singletons. The specimen sequenced was blood. All receptors come from a woman in her fifties or sixties in good health.

This chain links TRBV9 with TRBJ2-5; D call uncertain. The CDR3 has 17 residues. The germline V and J ends were trimmed by 0 bases and 1 base, with 16 bases remaining between them. The germline gives CDR1 SGDLS, CDR2 YYNGEE. CDR3 bases: TGTGCCAGCAGCGTAGTCCCCCGTGGTAGCCCCCAAGAGACCCAGTACTTC. It codes for CASSVVPRGSPQETQYF.

In this sample, this clone turned up a few times. This chain links TRBV5-6 with TRBJ1-1; no clear D gene. CDR3 size: 14 residues. The V end lost 4 bases, the J end lost 3 bases, and 13 bases lay between the germline ends. Germline CDR1 and CDR2: SGHDT and YYEEEE. The CDR3 loop reads CASSPKIKDTEAFF. The CDR3 bases are TGTGCCAGCAGCCCGAAAATTAAGGACACTGAAGCTTTCTTT.

V is TRBV6-1 and J is TRBJ2-3; no clear D gene. Germline lookup yields CDR1 MNHNS and CDR2 SASEGT. The CDR3 runs to 14 residues. The V and J ends lost 1 base and 4 bases respectively, with 9 bases between them. The chain's CDR3 is CASSEDGWADTQYF. In DNA, the CDR3 is TGTGCCAGCAGTGAAGACGGGTGGGCAGATACGCAGTATTTT.

V is TRBV7-2 and J is TRBJ2-4; tentatively, D is TRBD2 (6 bases). V was cut by 3 bases and J by 8 bases, with 26 bases left in between. CDR3 length equals 18 residues. Per the germline V gene, CDR1 is SGHTA and CDR2 is FQGNSA. The CDR3: CASSFPDGVRLTGDIQYF. The CDR3 DNA is TGTGCCAGCAGCTTTCCCGACGGGGTTAGGTTAACGGGGGACATTCAGTACTTC.

This clone was counted a single time. The gene calls are TRBV30 and TRBJ2-7; 13 bases are shared with TRBD2. CDR3 size: 16 residues. CDR1 GTSNPN and CDR2 SVGIG come from the germline V gene (reference sequence). The trim removed 1 base at V and 0 bases at J, leaving 3 bases unmatched. CDR3 protein: CAWSEWTSGSSYEQYV. CDR3 DNA: TGTGCCTGGAGTGAGTGGACTAGCGGGAGCTCCTACGAGCAGTACGTC.

This clone was observed once. This chain joins TRBV11-2 and TRBJ2-3; maybe TRBD2 (6 bases). The length of the CDR3 is 10 residues. Looked up from germline, CDR1 is SGHAT and CDR2 is FQNNGV. The V gene lost 7 bases and the J gene lost 10 bases, with 9 bases spanning the gap. CDR3 residues: CASMEGAQYF. CDR3 nucleotide sequence: TGTGCCAGCATGGAGGGAGCGCAGTATTTT.

The chain links TRBV24-1 to TRBJ1-5; TRBD1 might be the D (5 bases). The germline V gene has CDR1 KGHDR and CDR2 SFDVKD. Deletions cut 2 bases from V and 4 bases from J, with 14 bases between. The CDR3 has 16 amino acids. The CDR3 reads CATSDSSRGFNQPQHF. DNA for the CDR3: TGTGCCACCAGTGATTCCAGTAGGGGCTTTAATCAGCCCCAGCATTTT.

The rearrangement joins TRBV29-1 to TRBJ2-7; 8 bases map to TRBD1. There are 12 residues in the CDR3. Germline CDR1 SQVTM, CDR2 ANQGSEA. The J segment lost 4 bases and the V segment lost 6 bases, leaving 5 bases of the junction unmatched. The CDR3: CSVGQGGYEQYF. The CDR3 nucleotides are TGCAGCGTCGGACAGGGTGGGTACGAGCAGTACTTC.

The chain links TRBV3-1 (or the pseudogene TRBV3-2) to TRBJ1-5, with D uncertain. The CDR3 length is 14 residues. In germline, CDR1 is LGHDT, CDR2 YNNKEL (reference sequence). V was trimmed by 2 bases and J by 5 bases, leaving 10 bases between them. CDR3: CASSQTTGDQPQHF. The CDR3 coding sequence is TGTGCCAGCAGCCAAACCACGGGCGATCAGCCCCAGCATTTT.